This TCR beta chain was retrieved from a study of post-analysis software for immune sequencing data. Findings and caveats of the study: When patients were compared with controls, four or five TRBV segments were more frequent, TRBV5-6, TRBV5-1 and TRBV20-1 among them.

Unique molecular identifiers had been added to the TCR beta cDNA libraries. One entry per CDR3 protein results from TCRdb running MiXCR on the PCR reads. Of roughly 730,000 distinct CDR3 sequences listed, 25% to 30% were seen once; the top ten hold approximately 0.6%. V lost 6 bases and J 2 bases, leaving 8 bases between the germline ends. This CDR3 is 14 amino acids long. As for this clonotype: Its target is unknown.

The J gene is TRBJ2-6, the V gene TRBV12-3 or TRBV12-4; D is uncertain. The specimen was blood. The sequence came from a girl between 10 and 17 years old with multiple sclerosis. This chain's CDR3 is CASSRLTGANVLTF. The CDR3 DNA reads TGTGCCAGCAGCCGACTCACTGGGGCCAACGTCCTGACTTTC.